These 9 T cell receptor beta chains originate from one sample sequenced in a study of cytomegalovirus exposure and HLA in healthy donors (dated by TCRdb to the late 2010s). The library was obtained by the immunoSEQ multiplex PCR assay. For the multiplex PCR, a mixture combining 60 forward primers for TCR Vbeta segments and 13 reverse primers for TCR Jbeta segments was used. The clones in this table, taken by TCRdb from immuneACCESS, are in-frame only. Not every clone is retained; where verified, under half of the shortfall comes from an unresolved V gene, and the cause of the rest is unknown. The sample has 100,000 or so clones on record, 70% to 80% of them singletons. The ten largest clones capture approximately 2.5% of the sample. The specimen sequenced was PBMCs. The source of these receptors is a man aged 45-65 years in good health and CMV-seropositive.

The chain carries TRBV5-1 and TRBJ2-2; no firm D call. V was trimmed by 0 bases and J by 5 bases, leaving 11 bases between them. CDR3 size: 15 residues. Per the germline V gene, CDR1 is SGHRS and CDR2 is YFSETQ. CDR3 nucleotides: TGCGCCAGCAGCTTGGACCGCTCCCAGACCGGGGAGCTGTTTTTT. Its translation: CASSLDRSQTGELFF. Full variable domain (rest looked up from reference TRBV5-1 and TRBJ2-2): KAGVTQTPRYLIKTRGQQVTLSCSPISGHRSVSWYQQTPGQGLQFLFEYFSETQRNKGNFPGRFSGRQFSNSRSEMNVSTLELGDSALYLCASSLDRSQTGELFFGEGSRLTVL.

The chain combines TRBV6-1 with TRBJ2-7; tentatively, D is TRBD2 (7 bases). Germline lookup yields CDR1 MNHNS and CDR2 SASEGT. Trimming shortened V by 9 bases and J by 2 bases, and 20 bases separated the two germline ends. CDR3 size: 15 residues. CDR3 DNA sequence: TGTGCCAGTTGGGGAGGGGGGACTTTTCCCTACGAGCAGTACTTC. As protein: CASWGGGTFPYEQYF.

The chain carries TRBV9 and TRBJ2-1; 8 bases are a match to TRBD1. This CDR3 region has 14 residues. Trimming cost V 4 bases and J 6 bases; bases outside gene matches: 6. CDR1 SGDLS and CDR2 YYNGEE come from the germline V gene. CDR3 DNA: TGTGCCAGCAGCTCGGCAGGGGGCCTCAATGAGCAGTTCTTC. Translation gives CASSSAGGLNEQFF.

V and J are TRBV7-6 and TRBJ2-1; D may be TRBD2 (6 bases). This CDR3 is 16 amino acids long. Trimming removed 2 bases at V and 0 bases at J, with 11 bases between. Germline CDR1 reads SGHVS; CDR2 reads FNYEAQ. The CDR3 loop is CASSLRAGVSYNEQFF. The DNA of the CDR3 is TGTGCCAGCAGCTTACGAGCGGGCGTCTCCTACAATGAGCAGTTCTTC. Together with reference TRBV7-6 and TRBJ2-1, the CDR3 gives the full variable domain: GAGVSQSPRYKVTKRGQDVALRCDPISGHVSLYWYRQALGQGPEFLTYFNYEAQQDKSGLPNDRFSAERPEGSISTLTIQRTEQRDSAMYRCASSLRAGVSYNEQFFGPGTRLTVL.

This clone has only a few counts. The V gene is TRBV27, the J gene TRBJ1-1; D is possibly TRBD1 (6 bases). V was pared by 0 bases and J by 8 bases, with 13 bases between. Germline V gene data show CDR1 as MNHEY and CDR2 as SMNVEV (reference sequence). The CDR3 is 14 residues long. The CDR3 coding sequence is TGTGCCAGCAGTTTATCTTGGGACATTCAAGAAGCTTTCTTT. Translation gives CASSLSWDIQEAFF.

This clone was detected only once. The rearrangement links TRBV2 to TRBJ2-5; D unresolved. The CDR3 has 15 amino acids. Between the trimmed V and J ends, which lost 7 bases and 9 bases, there was a span of 24 bases. Germline values: CDR1 SNHLY, CDR2 FYNNEI. CDR3 loop: CASTLERLKMVAQYF. The CDR3 nucleotides are TGTGCCAGCACCCTAGAGCGTTTAAAGATGGTGGCCCAGTACTTC.

V and J are TRBV5-1 and TRBJ2-7; 9 nucleotides match TRBD2. This CDR3 comprises 15 residues. Germline V gene data show CDR1 as SGHRS and CDR2 as YFSETQ. The junction had 4 bases not matched to a gene; V was cut back by 0 bases and J by 3 bases. The CDR3: CASSLALAGHYEQYF. The CDR3 DNA reads TGCGCCAGCAGCTTGGCTCTAGCGGGGCACTACGAGCAGTACTTC.

The table lists this clone with a count of one. This chain joins TRBV5-5 and TRBJ2-2, with 8 bases fitting TRBD2. Germline assignment: CDR1 SGHKS and CDR2 YYEKEE (reference sequence). This CDR3 has 15 amino acids. V was pared by 6 bases and J by 3 bases, with 7 bases of the junction left unmatched. The CDR3 DNA follows: TGTGCCAGCAACGGGAGGGGGGCCCACACCGGGGAGCTGTTTTTT. It yields the protein CASNGRGAHTGELFF.

This clone was recorded once. The chain carries TRBV19 and TRBJ2-3; maybe TRBD1 (6 bases). The length of the CDR3 is 16 residues. Germline assignment: CDR1 LNHDA and CDR2 SQIVND (reference sequence). V shed 1 base and J shed 1 base, with 12 bases lying between them. CDR3 loop: CASSIGTGMGTDTQYF. CDR3 coding DNA: TGTGCCAGTAGTATAGGAACAGGGATGGGCACAGATACGCAGTATTTT.